This note documents a single TCR beta chain sequence. Germline values: CDR1 MNHNY, CDR2 SVGAGI (reference sequence). This CDR3 has 14 amino acids. V was pared by 3 bases and J by 1 base, with 10 bases between. Assay: immunoSEQ multiplex PCR; the TCRdb copy retains only in-frame clones and omits some. Of 110,000 to 150,000 clones in the sample, 85% to 90% were seen once. These data come from a study of cytomegalovirus exposure and HLA in healthy donors. The sequence was obtained from a man aged 18 to 29 in good health and CMV-seronegative. Sequenced material: PBMCs. V usage is TRBV6-6 and J usage is TRBJ2-7; D may be TRBD1 (6 bases). The CDR3 region is CASSYGRGSYEQYF. CDR3 nucleotides: TGTGCCAGCAGTTATGGCAGGGGTTCCTACGAGCAGTACTTC.